A single sample is the source of the 23 T cell receptor beta chains below, sequenced in a study of blood T cells in healthy people across ages (dated by TCRdb to 2013 to 2016). The library was produced with 5' RACE. Sequencing was performed on an Illumina HiSeq 2500. The second PCR ran for roughly 7 to 12 cycles and used a J-beta primer mix along with a sample-barcoded 5' primer. TCRdb handled the public reads itself, with Q25 trimming in fastp and clone calling in MiXCR, and kept productive beta chains. Each entry is one CDR3 protein sequence, shown with its most common DNA and genes. This sample holds 650,000 to 800,000 distinct CDR3 sequences; roughly 44% were observed only once. The leading ten clones occupy about 21% of the sample. Sequenced material: blood. The receptors derive from a man aged 60-69 years in good health.

V and J are TRBV5-1 and TRBJ2-6; D is unresolved. V was trimmed by 5 bases and J by 2 bases, leaving 5 bases between them. CDR1 SGHRS and CDR2 YFSETQ come from the germline V gene. The CDR3 has 13 amino acids. CDR3 in amino acids: CASRRAGANVLTF. CDR3 sequence (DNA): TGCGCCAGCAGAAGGGCTGGGGCCAACGTCCTGACTTTC.

The chain links TRBV4-3 to TRBJ2-5; either TRBD1 or TRBD2 may fit D (5 bases each). This CDR3 comprises 18 residues. Germline lookup yields CDR1 LGHNA and CDR2 YSLEER. Trimming removed 0 bases from V and 11 bases from J, with 28 bases in between. The CDR3 sequence is CASSQETGRAVSYNEQYF. The CDR3 bases are TGCGCCAGCAGCCAAGAAACGGGGCGGGCCGTTTCCTACAATGAGCAGTACTTC.

The J gene is TRBJ2-1, the V gene TRBV29-1; 7 positions agree with TRBD1. Germline V CDR1 and CDR2: SQVTM, ANQGSEA. J lost 8 bases, V lost 6 bases, and 13 bases had no gene match. The CDR3 sequence is 14 residues long. The CDR3: CSVGPGQSRDEQFF. In DNA, the CDR3 is TGCAGCGTAGGACCGGGACAGTCGAGGGATGAGCAGTTCTTC.

V gene TRBV21-1 combines with J gene TRBJ1-2; the table's D call of TRBD1 was not tested on the DNA. TRBV21-1 is deemed a pseudogene. The length of the CDR3 is 16 residues. CDR3 in amino acids: CASSKDGAGEVYGYTF. The CDR3 DNA follows: TGTGCCAGCAGCAAAGATGGGGCAGGGGAAGTCTATGGCTACACCTTC.

The rearrangement links TRBV20-1 to TRBJ2-3; tentative D call: TRBD2 (6 bases). V was cut by 6 bases and J by 2 bases, with 18 bases left in between. Germline-derived CDR1 and CDR2 are DFQATT and SNEGSKA (reference sequence). The CDR3 spans 15 residues. CDR3 in DNA: TGCAGTGCCATTCCTCACCGGGGGACCACAGATACGCAGTATTTT. It encodes CSAIPHRGTTDTQYF.

The V gene is TRBV14, the J gene TRBJ2-1; TRBD2 agrees at 9 bases. The ends lost 5 bases at V and 4 bases at J; junction bases unmatched: 9. The CDR3 loop spans 16 amino acids. The germline V gene has CDR1 SGHDN and CDR2 FVKESK. The CDR3 is CASSSIAGAKYNEQFF. CDR3 DNA sequence: TGTGCCAGCAGCTCCATAGCGGGGGCTAAATACAATGAGCAGTTCTTC.

This clonotype was recorded a few times. The chain joins TRBV12-3 or TRBV12-4 to TRBJ2-5; unclear D gene. CDR3 length: 12 residues. Trimming shortened V by 3 bases and J by 13 bases, and 15 bases separated the two germline ends. The DNA of the CDR3 is TGTGCCAGCAGTTTTGCCCTCTATGTTACGTACTTC. This sequence encodes CASSFALYVTYF.

The chain is built from TRBV28 and TRBJ2-3, with 9 bases lining up with TRBD1. The CDR3 is 14 amino acids. The ends lost 6 bases at V and 3 bases at J; junction bases unmatched: 4. Germline CDR1 MDHEN, CDR2 SYDVKM. DNA of the CDR3: TGTGCCAGCAGACGACAGGGGGGGACAGATACGCAGTATTTT. Amino acids: CASRRQGGTDTQYF.

This clonotype was picked up a small number of times. The CDR3 nucleotides read TGCAGTGCTAGAGATACGACGGCTGATGAGCAGTTCTTC. It translates to CSARDTTADEQFF. This chain uses TRBV20-1 with TRBJ2-1, with D uncertain. Germline values: CDR1 DFQATT, CDR2 SNEGSKA (reference sequence). This CDR3 has 13 amino acids. The ends were cut back, 0 bases at V and 8 bases at J, with 11 bases in the middle.

The chain combines TRBV5-1 with TRBJ2-5; no clear D. Trimming cost V 3 bases and J 5 bases, with 11 bases left between them. The CDR3 sequence is 13 residues long. Germline V gene lookup returns CDR1 SGHRS and CDR2 YFSETQ. The CDR3 is CASSSSAPETQYF. The CDR3 DNA reads TGCGCCAGCAGCTCGTCCGCTCCGGAGACCCAGTACTTC.

The rearrangement links TRBV7-2 to TRBJ1-4, with 7 bases aligning to TRBD1. Trimming took 5 bases from V and 8 from J; bases not matched to a gene: 14. The CDR3 sequence is 16 residues long. Germline CDR1 reads SGHTA; CDR2 reads FQGNSA. The CDR3: CASSPTGMTVNEKLFF. Written as DNA, the CDR3 is TGTGCCAGCAGCCCGACAGGGATGACGGTGAACGAAAAACTGTTTTTT.

Concerning this clonotype itself: Sequence at one end of the junction differs from germline and may be a read error. The chain has TRBV9 and TRBJ2-3, with 8 bases aligning to TRBD2. The CDR3 runs to 16 residues. Germline V gives CDR1 SGDLS, CDR2 YYNGEE. CDR3 amino acids: CASSPGRGGGTETQYF. The CDR3 region has the DNA TGTGCCAGCAGCCCCGGGAGGGGGGGCGGCACAGAGACGCAGTATTTT.

A few counts support this clonotype. V gene TRBV27 combines with J gene TRBJ2-7, with 7 nucleotides matching TRBD1. The trim removed 3 bases at V and 0 bases at J, leaving 5 bases unmatched. The length of the CDR3 is 15 residues. CDR1 and CDR2 from the germline V gene are MNHEY and SMNVEV (reference sequence). CDR3 loop: CASSFGQDISYEQYF. As DNA, the CDR3 is TGTGCCAGCAGTTTCGGACAGGACATCTCCTACGAGCAGTACTTC.

The chain is built from TRBV6-5 and TRBJ1-2; 8 bases map to TRBD1. This CDR3 spans 16 amino acids. J gave up 4 bases and V 2 bases, and 9 bases lay outside the gene matches. CDR1 is MNHEY and CDR2 is SVGAGI in the germline V gene. The CDR3, as DNA: TGTGCCAGCAGTTACAGGTCGCCCGGACAGGGCTATGGCTACACCTTC. It is translated as CASSYRSPGQGYGYTF.

The chain is built from TRBV6-1 and TRBJ2-1; D gene unclear. V was trimmed by 8 bases and J by 8 bases, leaving 7 bases between them. This CDR3 comprises 10 residues. Germline V gene data show CDR1 as MNHNS and CDR2 as SASEGT. Written as DNA, the CDR3 is TGTGCCAGCGTCGAGGATGAGCAGTTCTTC. Translating it yields CASVEDEQFF.

The chain uses TRBV20-1 and TRBJ2-5; weak D call: TRBD1 (6 bases). Trimming took off 0 bases at V and 11 bases at J, with 22 bases between the two ends. This CDR3 comprises 15 residues. Germline CDR1 and CDR2: DFQATT and SNEGSKA (reference sequence). The CDR3 bases are TGCAGTGCTAGAGATAACCAGGGGTCGGACAATGAGCAGTACTTC. This encodes CSARDNQGSDNEQYF.

The chain links TRBV2 to TRBJ2-7; D is unresolved. Trimming cost V 3 bases and J 7 bases, with 4 bases left between them. This CDR3 is 10 amino acids long. The V gene's germline CDR1 is SNHLY and CDR2 FYNNEI. This CDR3 reads CASSDREQYF. CDR3 sequence (DNA): TGTGCCAGCAGTGATCGGGAGCAGTACTTC. The full variable domain, its missing parts supplied by reference TRBV2 and TRBJ2-7, is EPEVTQTPSHQVTQMGQEVILRCVPISNHLYFYWYRQILGQKVEFLVSFYNNEISEKSEIFDDQFSVERPDGSNFTLKIRSTKLEDSAMYFCASSDREQYFGPGTRLTVT.

A note on this clonotype: A clone one base away is much larger, so this may be a read error. The CDR3 DNA is TGTGCCAGCAGCTTGCAGGGAGGGAGCGCAGATACGCAGTATTTT. Protein: CASSLQGGSADTQYF. The rearrangement joins TRBV7-9 to TRBJ2-3, with 7 nucleotides matching TRBD2. Germline CDR1 is SEHNR and CDR2 is FQNEAQ (reference sequence). The CDR3 has 15 amino acids. The trim removed 3 bases at V and 4 bases at J, leaving 7 bases unmatched.

The chain joins TRBV14 to TRBJ2-1; D unclear. V was pared by 3 bases and J by 0 bases, with 12 bases between. CDR1 and CDR2 from the germline V gene are SGHDN and FVKESK. The CDR3 totals 16 residues. The CDR3 coding sequence is TGTGCCAGCAGCCATTTATTCCGCCGCTCCTACAATGAGCAGTTCTTC. Amino acids: CASSHLFRRSYNEQFF.

The CDR3 loop reads CSATPGLAGVWTDTQYF. As DNA, the CDR3 is TGCAGTGCTACCCCGGGACTAGCGGGGGTTTGGACAGATACGCAGTATTTT. V is TRBV20-1 and J is TRBJ2-3; 14 bases match TRBD2. Per germline, CDR1 DFQATT and CDR2 SNEGSKA (reference sequence). V was pared by 4 bases and J by 3 bases, with 9 bases of the junction left unmatched. The CDR3 totals 17 residues.

The V and J genes are TRBV9 and TRBJ2-5; D might be TRBD2 (6 bases). This CDR3 region has 15 residues. Deletions cut 3 bases from V and 2 bases from J, with 14 bases between. Looked up from germline, CDR1 is SGDLS and CDR2 is YYNGEE. In DNA form, the CDR3 reads TGTGCCAGCAGCGCCGGGAGTTACGAACAAGAGACCCAGTACTTC. Amino acid sequence: CASSAGSYEQETQYF.

The genes are TRBV6-5 and TRBJ2-1; 7 bases fit TRBD2. Germline V lookup: CDR1 MNHEY, CDR2 SVGAGI. The CDR3 has 16 residues. Trimming removed 5 bases from V and 6 bases from J; junction bases left unmatched: 13. The CDR3 reads CASSPPGLRITNEQFF. The CDR3, as DNA: TGTGCCAGCAGTCCTCCGGGACTACGGATTACCAATGAGCAGTTCTTC.

The chain uses TRBV6-1 and TRBJ1-1; D is ambiguous. Trimming cost V 0 bases and J 8 bases, with 4 bases left between them. The germline CDR1 and CDR2 sequences are MNHNS and SASEGT. CDR3 length equals 11 residues. CDR3 residues: CASSEAAEAFF. CDR3 nucleotide sequence: TGTGCCAGCAGTGAAGCGGCAGAAGCTTTCTTT.